The present entry profiles one T cell receptor (beta chain) with its context. The antigen is undetermined. This CDR3 is 13 amino acids long. CDR1 is SGHRS and CDR2 is YFSETQ in the germline V gene. V was cut by 5 bases and J by 0 bases, with 8 bases left in between. This table comes from immunoSEQ multiplex PCR, and its TCRdb copy is limited to in-frame clones, with some not included. The sample lists about 27,000 clones; approximately 80% were seen once. The ViraFEST assay expanded antigen-specific CD4+ T cells with viral peptide pools before sequencing. Cells that had been cultured for 10 days were the source of isolated CD4+ T cells. A positive SARS-CoV-2 PCR test fell between March and December 2020. Half-medium exchanges with IL-2 medium took place on days 3 and 7. This sample is drawn from a study of vaccination effects on CD4 cells after COVID-19. The study's findings and limits: New vaccine-induced clones dominated convalescents' post-vaccine spike-reactive clones.

The sample in question was CD4+ T cells from PBMCs cultured with HCoV-NL63 spike peptides, obtained before COVID-19 vaccination. This sequence joins TRBV5-1 and TRBJ2-5, with D unresolved. The receptor was derived from a human donor who had a prior SARS-CoV-2 infection. The CDR3 region has the DNA TGCGCCAGCAGTGGGCAAGACCAAGAGACCCAGTACTTC. Translating gives CASSGQDQETQYF.